The 24 T cell receptor beta chains in this list originate from one sample, sequenced in a study of T cell repertoires in cytomegalovirus infection. Antigens for these TCRs are unknown. TCRdb re-analysed the reads in MiXCR, keeping a single row per CDR3 protein. The sample includes some 940,000 distinct CDR3 sequences, around 29% seen only once; the top ten take roughly 13%. Sequences were derived from cultured CD8+ T cells from PBMCs, sampled from culture after CMV antigen stimulation. The receptors were gathered from a human donor in good health (CMV status not recorded). Some clones in this sample may be carry-over from other donors' samples.

The chain is built from TRBV6-2 or TRBV6-3 and TRBJ1-1; possible D gene TRBD1, 5 bases. V lost 4 bases to trimming and J lost 4 bases, with 13 bases between them. The CDR3 contains 14 residues. Germline V gene data show CDR1 as MNHEY and CDR2 as SVGEGT. CDR3 loop: CASSSRVFGTEAFF. CDR3 coding DNA: TGTGCCAGCAGTTCCAGGGTGTTTGGCACTGAAGCTTTCTTT.

Comments on this clonotype: As the CDR3 is not closed by the conserved phenylalanine or tryptophan, this likely results from a read error. The chain uses TRBV27 and TRBJ1-2; D is ambiguous. Trimming shortened V by 4 bases and J by 8 bases, and 20 bases separated the two germline ends. In germline, CDR1 is MNHEY, CDR2 SMNVEV (reference sequence). The CDR3 extends over 15 amino acids. The CDR3 DNA reads TGTGCCAGCAGTTCGAGCAGAACCCGCAGCTGGGGCTACACCATC. The encoded protein is CASSSSRTRSWGYTI.

This clonotype was picked up many times. The rearrangement uses TRBV7-8 and TRBJ1-1; maybe TRBD1 (5 bases). The CDR3 loop spans 13 amino acids. V lost 5 bases and J lost 5, with 12 bases in between. CDR1 is SGHVS and CDR2 is FQNEAQ in the germline V gene. This CDR3 is CASSRTGMTEAFF. CDR3 coding DNA: TGTGCCAGCAGCCGTACAGGTATGACTGAAGCTTTCTTT.

This clonotype was seen more than once but under ten times. The chain has TRBV7-9 and TRBJ1-4; 7 positions match TRBD1. The J segment lost 7 bases and the V segment lost 5 bases, leaving 7 bases of the junction unmatched. CDR1 SEHNR and CDR2 FQNEAQ come from the germline V gene (reference sequence). The CDR3 has 14 residues. The CDR3 is CASSQRQGGEKLFF. DNA of the CDR3: TGTGCCAGCAGCCAAAGACAGGGAGGTGAAAAACTGTTTTTT.

J is TRBJ2-7 and V is TRBV7-3; a weak D match, TRBD2 (6 bases). Germline V gene data show CDR1 as SGHTA and CDR2 as FQGTGA. Trimming shortened V by 2 bases and J by 0 bases, and 23 bases separated the two germline ends. This CDR3 is 19 amino acids long. The CDR3 nucleotides read TGTGCCAGCAGCTTAGGCCCTCGGGGTGTTAGCGGCGTCTCCTACGAGCAGTACTTC. It is translated as CASSLGPRGVSGVSYEQYF.

Only a few counts were recorded for this clonotype. The CDR3 nucleotides are TGTGCTAGTGGTTTGATTAGCGGGGGGGCCTGGAGGGCAGATACGCAGTATTTT. It yields the protein CASGLISGGAWRADTQYF. The V call is TRBV12-5, the J call TRBJ2-3; 11 bases are a match to TRBD2. V lost 2 bases to trimming and J lost 4 bases; unmatched junction nucleotides: 11. The germline V gene has CDR1 LGHNT and CDR2 FRNRAP. The CDR3 spans 18 residues.

In nucleotides, the CDR3 is TGTGCCACTACACTGTCGCTGAACACTGAAGCTTTCTTT. It encodes CATTLSLNTEAFF. V usage is TRBV6-1 and J usage is TRBJ1-1; no definite D call. The CDR3 extends over 13 amino acids. V was trimmed by 10 bases and J by 0 bases, leaving 12 bases between them. Looked up from germline, CDR1 is MNHNS and CDR2 is SASEGT.

This sequence joins TRBV7-6 and TRBJ2-5; weak D call: TRBD1 (5 bases). Germline V lookup: CDR1 SGHVS, CDR2 FNYEAQ. The CDR3 loop spans 12 amino acids. Between the trimmed V and J ends, which lost 3 bases and 10 bases, there was a span of 12 bases. CDR3 in DNA: TGTGCCAGCAGCTTCAGGGCTAAACACCAGTACTTC. It codes for CASSFRAKHQYF.

Only a few counts were recorded for this clonotype. The V and J genes are TRBV6-6 and TRBJ1-1; no clear D. The germline CDR1 and CDR2 sequences are MNHNY and SVGAGI (reference sequence). The V gene lost 7 bases and the J gene lost 5 bases, with 14 bases spanning the gap. The length of the CDR3 is 13 residues. The CDR3 is CASTLTRGTEAFF. The CDR3 region has the DNA TGTGCCAGCACCCTAACCCGGGGAACTGAAGCTTTCTTT.

CDR3 sequence (DNA): TGTGCCAGCAGTGAATTCTTCGGGACAGGGGCCGATCAGCCCCAGCATTTT. Its protein is CASSEFFGTGADQPQHF. The rearrangement links TRBV6-1 to TRBJ1-5; TRBD1 matches at 10 bases. The germline V gene encodes CDR1 MNHNS and CDR2 SASEGT. With V trimmed by 2 bases and J by 5 bases, 9 bases remained unmatched. This CDR3 contains 17 residues.

The chain has TRBV15 and TRBJ2-3; D is unclear. CDR1 is LNHNV and CDR2 is YYDKDF in the germline V gene (reference sequence). The length of the CDR3 is 12 residues. V lost 0 bases and J 6 bases, leaving 4 bases between the germline ends. The CDR3 nucleotides read TGTGCCACCAGCAGAGAAGGGGATACGCAGTATTTT. It codes for CATSREGDTQYF.

This clonotype was recorded many times. The CDR3 nucleotides read TGTGCCAGCAGGCCTACCCACGGACAGGCGAGCTCCTACAATGAGCAGTTCTTC. It translates to CASRPTHGQASSYNEQFF. The chain recombines TRBV27 with TRBJ2-1; 7 bases agree with TRBD1. This CDR3 has 18 residues. From germline, CDR1 is MNHEY and CDR2 SMNVEV (reference sequence). V trimming: 6 bases; J trimming: 0 bases; junction bases outside the gene matches: 14.

This clonotype has ten or more counts. V usage is TRBV7-9 and J usage is TRBJ2-1; no definite D call. The germline V gene encodes CDR1 SEHNR and CDR2 FQNEAQ (reference sequence). This CDR3 is built from 13 residues. Trimming stripped 8 bases from V and 4 bases from J, with 12 bases between. In DNA, the CDR3 is TGTGCCAGCTTAGGGTTGGGGTACAATGAGCAGTTCTTC. Protein product: CASLGLGYNEQFF. The whole variable domain, filled in from reference TRBV7-9 and TRBJ2-1, reads DTGVSQNPRHKITKRGQNVTFRCDPISEHNRLYWYRQTLGQGPEFLTYFQNEAQLEKSRLLSDRFSAERPKGSFSTLEIQRTEQGDSAMYLCASLGLGYNEQFFGPGTRLTVL.

This clonotype was recorded a few times. The rearrangement uses TRBV7-9 and TRBJ2-3; no clear D. V dropped 5 bases and J dropped 6 bases, with 15 bases sitting between them. This CDR3 region has 14 residues. Looked up from germline, CDR1 is SEHNR and CDR2 is FQNEAQ (reference sequence). CDR3 residues: CASSLPRTTDTQYF. The DNA for the CDR3 is TGTGCCAGCAGCCTCCCTCGGACGACGGATACGCAGTATTTT.

The chain uses TRBV6-6 and TRBJ1-1; D may be TRBD1 (5 bases). Germline V lookup: CDR1 MNHNY, CDR2 SVGAGI (reference sequence). This CDR3 spans 16 amino acids. The V and J ends lost 4 bases and 3 bases respectively, with 18 bases between them. This CDR3 is CASSFSGFPLDTEAFF. CDR3 bases: TGTGCCAGCAGTTTCTCAGGGTTCCCCCTGGACACTGAAGCTTTCTTT.

This chain connects TRBV12-3 or TRBV12-4 to TRBJ2-3; 11 nucleotides agree with TRBD2. The V gene end was trimmed by 3 bases and the J gene end by 2 bases; junction bases not matched to a gene: 4. The CDR3 is made up of 16 amino acids. CDR3 protein: CASSLTSGVLTDTQYF. The CDR3 bases are TGTGCCAGCAGTTTGACTAGCGGGGTACTCACAGATACGCAGTATTTT.

This clonotype was counted many times. This chain joins TRBV28 and TRBJ2-2, with a weak D call TRBD2 (5 bases). V was pared by 5 bases and J by 2 bases, with 15 bases between. This CDR3 comprises 16 residues. The V gene's germline CDR1 is MDHEN and CDR2 SYDVKM. This CDR3 reads CASSKWSGSNTGELFF. The CDR3, as DNA: TGTGCCAGCAGTAAGTGGTCGGGAAGTAACACCGGGGAGCTGTTTTTT.

This clonotype was counted a few times. V is TRBV7-9 and J is TRBJ1-1; D perhaps matches TRBD1 (6 bases). In germline, CDR1 is SEHNR, CDR2 FQNEAQ (reference sequence). Trimming shortened V by 5 bases and J by 1 base, and 14 bases separated the two germline ends. There are 15 residues in the CDR3. DNA for the CDR3: TGTGCCAGCAGCCTACACAGGGTTCAGAACACTGAAGCTTTCTTT. Protein sequence: CASSLHRVQNTEAFF.

This clonotype was recorded at least ten times. This chain joins TRBV7-8 and TRBJ1-1, with D hard to call. CDR1 SGHVS and CDR2 FQNEAQ come from the germline V gene. V was trimmed by 4 bases and J by 5 bases, leaving 17 bases between them. This CDR3 comprises 15 residues. The CDR3 nucleotides are TGTGCCAGCAGCTCGAAGGGTCAGGTGGGAACTGAAGCTTTCTTT. Translated, it gives CASSSKGQVGTEAFF.

This clonotype was observed a few times. The genes are TRBV6-2 or TRBV6-3 and TRBJ1-1, with D perhaps TRBD1 (6 bases). Germline V CDR1 and CDR2: MNHEY, SVGEGT. The CDR3 is made up of 14 amino acids. Trimming shortened V by 4 bases and J by 1 base, and 10 bases separated the two germline ends. CDR3 coding DNA: TGTGCCAGCAGTTTGACAGGCTGGAACACTGAAGCTTTCTTT. It codes for CASSLTGWNTEAFF.

This clonotype is medium-sized. V gene TRBV19 combines with J gene TRBJ1-2, with D tentatively TRBD1 (5 bases). V was trimmed by 5 bases and J by 3 bases, leaving 16 bases between them. In germline, CDR1 is LNHDA, CDR2 SQIVND (reference sequence). The CDR3 totals 15 residues. This CDR3 reads CASSFGAFGDYGYTF. The CDR3 nucleotides read TGTGCCAGTAGTTTCGGGGCCTTTGGGGACTATGGCTACACCTTC.

There are many counts of this clonotype. V and J are TRBV4-1 and TRBJ2-1; 7 nucleotides align to TRBD1. The V gene end was trimmed by 7 bases and the J gene end by 7 bases; junction bases not matched to a gene: 10. The germline V gene has CDR1 MGHRA and CDR2 YSYEKL. This CDR3 comprises 14 residues. The CDR3 nucleotides read TGCGCCAGCACGCCGGGACAGAACCTAAATGAGCAGTTCTTC. This codes for CASTPGQNLNEQFF.

V usage is TRBV12-3 or TRBV12-4 and J usage is TRBJ1-5; D might be TRBD1 (6 bases). This CDR3 spans 16 amino acids. Deletions cut 6 bases from V and 0 bases from J, with 15 bases between. The CDR3 DNA reads TGTGCCAGCAGCTCTGGGACATTTTATAGCAATCAGCCCCAGCATTTT. It codes for CASSSGTFYSNQPQHF.

This clonotype came up a few times. The V gene is TRBV5-6, the J gene TRBJ2-7; maybe TRBD1 (5 bases). This CDR3 contains 12 residues. Germline V gene sequence: CDR1 SGHDT, CDR2 YYEEEE. The germline V and J ends were trimmed by 3 bases and 5 bases, with 9 bases remaining between them. This CDR3 reads CASSWGTDEQYF. CDR3 DNA: TGTGCCAGCAGCTGGGGCACCGACGAGCAGTACTTC. Looking up the rest from reference TRBV5-6 and TRBJ2-7 gives the full variable domain: DAGVTQSPTHLIKTRGQQVTLRCSPKSGHDTVSWYQQALGQGPQFIFQYYEEEERQRGNFPDRFSGHQFPNYSSELNVNALLLGDSALYLCASSWGTDEQYFGPGTRLTVT.